This entry is about one T cell receptor (beta chain). This CDR3 spans 15 amino acids. V lost 3 bases and J 0 bases, leaving 12 bases between the germline ends. Germline assignment: CDR1 SGHRS and CDR2 YFSETQ. Per the original data handling: Nucleated cell counts were estimated from reference gene primer amplification. The assay was immunoSEQ multiplex PCR, and TCRdb's table has in-frame clones only and misses some. V, J and clone size were drawn from that table, and D and trimming were deduced from the DNA. Here the sample spans around 100,000 clones, about 88% being singletons. The record originates from a study of blood T cell repertoires in COVID-19. In the study overall: The United States, Italy and Spain were the sources of the acute and convalescent COVID-19 samples. T cells, B-cell-depleted T cells, or PBMCs supplied cDNA or gDNA.

This TCR was sampled from a human donor in a cohort sampled during active COVID-19. Material for sequencing was peripheral blood. V and J are TRBV5-1 and TRBJ1-2; tentative D call: TRBD1 (5 bases). For the CDR3, the DNA is TGCGCCAGCAGCTCGGGAGGGACGACTAACTATGGCTACACCTTC. Its translation is CASSSGGTTNYGYTF.